This T cell receptor (beta chain) was documented in a study of cytomegalovirus exposure and HLA in healthy donors. As for the study in general: From donors who were HLA-typed, an early data release held about 89 million unique TCRs. Study-wide findings and caveats: Later analysis identified 17,000 or so TCR beta sequences associated with HLA alleles, using a false discovery rate threshold of 0.05. In a later analysis, most CMV-associated TCR beta chains appeared HLA-restricted.

Concerning this clone: Its target is unknown.

This PCR relied on a set of 60 Vbeta primers and 13 Jbeta primers. Sequenced by immunoSEQ multiplex PCR; TCRdb stores in-frame clones only, minus some. Among more than 150,000 clones listed, about four fifths were seen once. The CDR3 length is 16 residues. V lost 5 bases to trimming and J lost 4 bases; unmatched junction nucleotides: 9. The germline CDR1 and CDR2 sequences are SEHNR and FQNEAQ (reference sequence). The source material was PBMCs. This TCR was sampled from a woman in her thirties in good health and CMV-seronegative. The V call is TRBV7-9, the J call TRBJ1-1, with 11 bases that match TRBD1. CDR3 residues: CASSQDRGQGSTEAFF. In DNA form, the CDR3 reads TGTGCCAGCAGCCAGGACAGGGGGCAGGGGAGCACTGAAGCTTTCTTT.